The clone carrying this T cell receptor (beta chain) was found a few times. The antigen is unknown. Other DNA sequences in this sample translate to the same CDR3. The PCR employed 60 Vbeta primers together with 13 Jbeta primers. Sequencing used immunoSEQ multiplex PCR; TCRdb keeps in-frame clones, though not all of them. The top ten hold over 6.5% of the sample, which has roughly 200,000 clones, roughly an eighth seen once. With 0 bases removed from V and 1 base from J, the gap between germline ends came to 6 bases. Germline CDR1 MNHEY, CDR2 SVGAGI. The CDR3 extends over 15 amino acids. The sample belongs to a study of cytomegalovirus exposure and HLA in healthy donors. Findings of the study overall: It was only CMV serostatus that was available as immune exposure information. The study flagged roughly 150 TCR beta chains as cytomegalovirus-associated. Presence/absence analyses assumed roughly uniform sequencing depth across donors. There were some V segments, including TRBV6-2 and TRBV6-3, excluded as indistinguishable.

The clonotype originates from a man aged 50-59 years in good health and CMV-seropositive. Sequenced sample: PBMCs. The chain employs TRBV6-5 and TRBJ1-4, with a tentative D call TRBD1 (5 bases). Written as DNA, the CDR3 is TGTGCCAGCAGTTACTCGGGGGGAACTAATGAAAAACTGTTTTTT. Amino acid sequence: CASSYSGGTNEKLFF.